This T cell receptor (beta chain) was identified during a study of shared clonotypes between healthy human individuals. Trimming left V 2 bases short and J 3 bases short, with 11 bases between. Germline CDR1 and CDR2: MNHNS and SASEGT. This CDR3 is built from 14 residues. Comment on this clone: Antigen unknown.

Study results and limitations: Shared across a few donors were 5% to 6% of the naive CD4 clonotypes. A reduction in generation probabilities was seen for non-shared clonotypes relative to those shared by all four donors.

The sorted-subset replicate PCRs were given around 200 ng DNA, which is around 29,000 T cell genomes. Here immunoSEQ multiplex PCR was the method, and the copy in TCRdb shows in-frame clones only, minus some. The sample lists about 820,000 clones, around 93% occurring once. CD8 cells classed as naive were CD45RO-negative and positively selected for CCR7, excluding terminally differentiated effector memory CD45RA+ cells. The donors, all of them Caucasian adults, lived in Nashville, Tennessee. The sequencing sample was made of naive CD8+ T cells sorted from blood. This clonotype originated in a man younger than 40 in good health. This sequence joins TRBV6-1 and TRBJ2-7; tentative D call: TRBD2 (6 bases). The CDR3 region has the DNA TGTGCCAGCAGTGAAAGTGGGGGGAGCTACGAGCAGTACTTC. It translates to CASSESGGSYEQYF.